The rows below give T cell receptor beta chains drawn from one sample of a study of T cells after posttransplantation cyclophosphamide. The repertoire was sequenced with immunoSEQ multiplex PCR; TCRdb's copy has only in-frame clones and lacks some. The profile shows 7,000 to 8,000 clones, 80% to 90% of them singletons. This specimen was CD4+ T cells sorted from blood, taken around 1,100 days after allogeneic stem cell transplant with posttransplant cyclophosphamide. The receptors originated from a female patient between 40 and 50 years old who received an allogeneic stem cell transplant from a related donor, was CMV-positive, and had no GVHD. Part of the T cells may come from the graft donor. The CDR3 runs from the conserved cysteine through the conserved F or W. A D gene is named only where the DNA matches it firmly. Size is stated for part of the rows, as once, few or many counts, or as a class when the clone is expanded.

j_call	clone_size	v_call	d_call	cdr3_length	cdr3_nt	cdr3_aa
TRBJ2-3	NA	TRBV11-3	NA	15	TGTGCCAGCAGCCGCCGAACAGGGAGCACAGATACGCAGTATTTT	CASSRRTGSTDTQYF
TRBJ2-1	NA	TRBV5-1	TRBD1	17	TGCGCCAGCAGCTCCATCCTGGACAGGATAAAAGACAATGAGCAGTTCTTC	CASSSILDRIKDNEQFF
TRBJ1-3	few	TRBV5-6	NA	13	TGTGCCAGCAGCTCCGTTTCTGGAAACACCATATATTTT	CASSSVSGNTIYF
TRBJ2-5	NA	TRBV29-1	NA	13	TGCAGCGCCCGGGACTTCGCCCAAGAGACCCAGTACTTC	CSARDFAQETQYF
TRBJ1-2	NA	TRBV9	TRBD1	14	TGTGCCAGCACACGGGGGGACAGGGACTATGGCTACACCTTC	CASTRGDRDYGYTF
TRBJ2-3	few	TRBV5-1	TRBD1	14	TGCGCCAGCAGCTTGGGGACAGGGACAGATACGCAGTATTTT	CASSLGTGTDTQYF
TRBJ2-1	NA	TRBV6-4	TRBD2	15	TGTGCCAGCAGTGACTCTTATGCGGGGGTCGATGAGCAGTTCTTC	CASSDSYAGVDEQFF
TRBJ1-1	NA	TRBV6-1	NA	15	TGTGCCAGCTACGAGTCTGGTACCATGATCACTGAAGCTTTCTTT	CASYESGTMITEAFF
TRBJ1-5	NA	TRBV5-5	TRBD1	18	TGTGCCAGCAGCCCCAGGACAGGGGGCCCACTTAGCAATCAGCCCCAGCATTTT	CASSPRTGGPLSNQPQHF
TRBJ1-1	NA	TRBV18	NA	13	TGTGCCAGCTCACCACTACAGGGTGTTGAAGCTTTCTTT	CASSPLQGVEAFF
TRBJ2-7	NA	TRBV5-4	TRBD1	15	TGTGCCAGCAGCTCAGGACAGGGACGACCGGGGGAGCAGTACTTC	CASSSGQGRPGEQYF
TRBJ2-3	NA	TRBV5-1	NA	15	TGCGCCAGCAGCTTGGTCACCGGGATCGGGGATACGCAGTATTTT	CASSLVTGIGDTQYF
TRBJ1-1	NA	TRBV7-9	TRBD1	16	TGTGCCAGCAGCGCCGGGACAGGAGGCGGGAACACTGAAGCTTTCTTT	CASSAGTGGGNTEAFF
TRBJ1-2	few	TRBV7-8	NA	14	TGTGCCAGCAGCTTAGGAGTGGGAGACTATGGCTACACCTTC	CASSLGVGDYGYTF
TRBJ1-1	NA	TRBV2	NA	13	TGTGCCAGCGGGGGGGGATTACGGACTGAAGCTTTCTTT	CASGGGLRTEAFF
TRBJ2-7	NA	TRBV5-1	TRBD1	14	TGCGCCAGCAGCGGGGGACAGGGGTGGGACGAGCAGTACTTC	CASSGGQGWDEQYF